The next 8 T cell receptor beta chains were all read from a single sample in a study of OX40 agonist ivuxolimab in advanced cancers. TCRdb's table, derived via immunoSEQ multiplex PCR, lists solely in-frame clones and lacks some. The sample holds about 100,000 clones, less than 85% seen once. Here the sequenced sample was CD4+ or CD8+ T cells sorted from blood, taken in a trial of the OX40 agonist ivuxolimab. These receptors were obtained from an adult with an advanced solid tumor such as melanoma, head and neck, liver or kidney cancer.

The gene calls are TRBV23-1 and TRBJ2-2; the match to TRBD2 covers 7 bases. TRBV23-1 is annotated as an ORF whose role is uncertain. CDR3 length: 15 amino acids. The junction had 9 bases not matched to a gene; V was cut back by 7 bases and J by 4 bases. Here the CDR3 DNA reads TGCGCCAGCACCGGACTAGATCTGGGCACCGGGGAGCTGTTTTTT. It encodes CASTGLDLGTGELFF.

The CDR3 is CASSATGVSYEQYF. DNA of the CDR3: TGTGCCAGCAGTGCGACCGGGGTCTCCTACGAGCAGTACTTC. The chain is built from TRBV6-5 and TRBJ2-7; TRBD2 is a possible D gene (5 bases). The CDR3 extends over 14 amino acids. Germline V gives CDR1 MNHEY, CDR2 SVGAGI. V lost 5 bases to trimming and J lost 0 bases, with 11 bases between them.

This chain joins TRBV5-6 and TRBJ1-2; weak D call: TRBD1 (6 bases). V gave up 4 bases and J gave up 4 bases, with 14 bases separating them. Germline V gives CDR1 SGHDT, CDR2 YYEEEE. This CDR3 spans 14 amino acids. CDR3 sequence (DNA): TGTGCCAGCAGCGTTCCTACAGGGTTCTATGGCTACACCTTC. Residues: CASSVPTGFYGYTF.

This chain uses TRBV19 with TRBJ2-1; tentatively, D is TRBD1 (6 bases). This CDR3 comprises 11 residues. Trimming pared 7 bases from V and 6 bases from J, leaving 7 bases between. Germline CDR1 LNHDA, CDR2 SQIVND (reference sequence). CDR3 sequence (DNA): TGTGCCAGTATCAGGGGCAATGAGCAGTTCTTC. The encoded protein is CASIRGNEQFF.

The chain employs TRBV27 and TRBJ1-5; D is ambiguous. Germline CDR1 MNHEY, CDR2 SMNVEV (reference sequence). This CDR3 spans 15 amino acids. The V gene lost 1 base and the J gene lost 0 bases, with 7 bases spanning the gap. In DNA, the CDR3 is TGTGCCAGCAGTTTATGGGCAGTTAGCAATCAGCCCCAGCATTTT. It specifies CASSLWAVSNQPQHF.

The gene calls are TRBV18 and TRBJ2-5; tentatively, D is TRBD2 (6 bases). Per the germline V gene, CDR1 is KGHSH and CDR2 is LQKENI. This CDR3 has 16 amino acids. Trimming took off 0 bases at V and 5 bases at J, with 16 bases between the two ends. The CDR3 is CASSPPSGEGSETQYF. CDR3 coding DNA: TGTGCCAGCTCACCACCTAGCGGTGAGGGGAGCGAGACCCAGTACTTC.

A few counts support this clone. This sequence joins TRBV7-3 and TRBJ2-7; TRBD2 is a possible D gene (6 bases). Trimming cost V 0 bases and J 6 bases, with 15 bases left between them. The CDR3 loop spans 15 amino acids. Germline values: CDR1 SGHTA, CDR2 FQGTGA. This CDR3 is CASSLTGTGGTEQYF. The CDR3 coding sequence is TGTGCCAGCAGCTTAACTGGGACTGGGGGGACCGAGCAGTACTTC.

The chain uses TRBV5-6 and TRBJ1-4; D ambiguous. Germline values: CDR1 SGHDT, CDR2 YYEEEE. The CDR3 has 14 amino acids. Trimming cost V 3 bases and J 8 bases, with 14 bases left between them. The CDR3 DNA is TGTGCCAGCAGCTCCGGGGTGGCTCGAGAAAAACTGTTTTTT. It translates to CASSSGVAREKLFF.